This T cell receptor beta chain is from a study of T cell repertoires in ileal Crohn's disease. Study at large: All patients had surgery for stricturing (about 60%) or penetrating (around 39%) disease.

This CDR3 is 14 amino acids long. Germline CDR1 and CDR2: MNHEY and SMNVEV (reference sequence). Findings and limits, study-wide: Clonal expansions were more frequent in active smokers than non-smokers at surgery. Compared with CD4 T cells, sorted CD8 cells carried more expanded clones.

Turning to this clone: The antigen is unknown.

Libraries were prepared by immunoSEQ multiplex PCR; TCRdb keeps only in-frame clonotypes and omits some of them. The repertoire consists of roughly 15,000 clones, with 80% occurring once and the leading ten covering 4.2%. The chain combines TRBV27 with TRBJ2-5; 8 bases fit TRBD2. The DNA matches TRBJ2-7 better at its end, which makes the J call doubtful. Input material: ileal tissue. This sequence originates from an adult with Crohn's disease. Written as DNA, the CDR3 is TGTGCCAGCAGTTGGCGGGGGGCCTCCTACGAGCAGTACTTC. Its protein is CASSWRGASYEQYF.